These 19 T cell receptor beta chains were all obtained from the same sample, sequenced in a study of blood T cell repertoires in COVID-19. The repertoire was sequenced with immunoSEQ multiplex PCR; TCRdb's copy has only in-frame clones and lacks some. The table has 250,000 to 400,000 clones, 88% seen once. The specimen sequenced was peripheral blood. The receptors originated from a woman aged 25 to 39 with COVID-19, enrolled during active disease.

The chain couples TRBV2 to TRBJ1-1; D is possibly TRBD1 (5 bases). Trimming cost V 10 bases and J 6 bases, with 18 bases left between them. In germline, CDR1 is SNHLY, CDR2 FYNNEI. CDR3 length: 13 amino acids. The CDR3 spells CAITGQAHPEAFF. DNA of the CDR3: TGTGCCATCACAGGTCAGGCTCATCCTGAAGCTTTCTTT. Full variable domain (rest looked up from reference TRBV2 and TRBJ1-1): EPEVTQTPSHQVTQMGQEVILRCVPISNHLYFYWYRQILGQKVEFLVSFYNNEISEKSEIFDDQFSVERPDGSNFTLKIRSTKLEDSAMYFCAITGQAHPEAFFGQGTRLTVV.

This sequence joins TRBV5-4 and TRBJ1-2; TRBD1 agrees at 7 bases. The CDR3 is made up of 15 amino acids. The V and J ends lost 4 bases and 3 bases, in that order; junction bases with no gene match: 9. Per germline, CDR1 SGHNT and CDR2 YYREEE (reference sequence). The CDR3, as DNA: TGTGCCAGCAGCATCCGGGACAGCCGATACTATGGCTACACCTTC. It specifies CASSIRDSRYYGYTF. The entire variable domain, with the rest obtained from reference TRBV5-4 and TRBJ1-2, is as follows: ETGVTQSPTHLIKTRGQQVTLRCSSQSGHNTVSWYQQALGQGPQFIFQYYREEENGRGNFPPRFSGLQFPNYSSELNVNALELDDSALYLCASSIRDSRYYGYTFGSGTRLTVV.

CDR3 loop: CASSPREATIYF. The CDR3 DNA reads as TGTGCCAGTAGTCCTCGGGAGGCCACCATATATTTT. The rearrangement uses TRBV19 and TRBJ1-3; D is unresolved. V was clipped by 5 bases and J by 9 bases, with 11 bases between them. This CDR3 is built from 12 residues. Germline V CDR1 and CDR2: LNHDA, SQIVND (reference sequence).

CDR3 DNA sequence: TGTGCCAGCAGCCCCAGGACAGAACCAAATGAAAAACTGTTTTTT. Protein product: CASSPRTEPNEKLFF. This rearrangement joins TRBV7-9 to TRBJ1-4; possible D gene TRBD1, 6 bases. Looked up from germline, CDR1 is SEHNR and CDR2 is FQNEAQ (reference sequence). The V gene lost 5 bases and the J gene lost 5 bases, with 15 bases spanning the gap. The CDR3 sequence is 15 residues long.

The V call is TRBV29-1, the J call TRBJ1-1; TRBD1 might be the D (5 bases). The CDR3 length is 13 residues. Deletions cut 4 bases from V and 4 bases from J, with 13 bases between. The germline V gene encodes CDR1 SQVTM and CDR2 ANQGSEA. CDR3 protein: CSVAMGQGTEAFF. DNA for the CDR3: TGCAGCGTTGCCATGGGGCAGGGCACTGAAGCTTTCTTT.

This clone was picked up one time. The chain combines TRBV7-2 with TRBJ1-6, with a weak D call TRBD1 (5 bases). The CDR3 contains 15 residues. Germline V gene sequence: CDR1 SGHTA, CDR2 FQGNSA. V was shortened by 1 base and J by 9 bases, with 13 bases between the two germline ends. This CDR3 is CASSLDGGRGSPLHF. The CDR3, as DNA: TGTGCCAGCAGCTTAGATGGGGGGAGAGGTTCACCCCTCCACTTT.

In nucleotides, the CDR3 is TGTGCCAGCAGCCCTAGTAGCCTTCCCTATGGCTACACCTTC. This sequence encodes CASSPSSLPYGYTF. The J gene is TRBJ1-2, the V gene TRBV11-2; no firm D call. Germline V lookup: CDR1 SGHAT, CDR2 FQNNGV. Deletions cut 5 bases from V and 4 bases from J, with 14 bases between. This CDR3 is 14 amino acids long.

In its sample, this clone was seen a few times. The gene calls are TRBV2 and TRBJ2-3; 8 bases are a match to TRBD2. J gave up 0 bases and V 6 bases, and 2 bases lay outside the gene matches. This CDR3 is built from 14 residues. Germline CDR1 SNHLY, CDR2 FYNNEI. The CDR3 DNA follows: TGTGCCAGCAGCGAGCGGGGGAGCACAGATACGCAGTATTTT. Amino acids: CASSERGSTDTQYF. Supplemented by reference TRBV2 and TRBJ2-3, the full variable domain reads EPEVTQTPSHQVTQMGQEVILRCVPISNHLYFYWYRQILGQKVEFLVSFYNNEISEKSEIFDDQFSVERPDGSNFTLKIRSTKLEDSAMYFCASSERGSTDTQYFGPGTRLTVL.

The chain recombines TRBV3-1 (or the pseudogene TRBV3-2) with TRBJ2-3; D is unclear. Trimming pared 2 bases from V and 0 bases from J, leaving 3 bases between. The CDR3 consists of 13 residues. Germline values: CDR1 LGHDT, CDR2 YNNKEL (reference sequence). The CDR3: CASSQYSTDTQYF. The CDR3, as DNA: TGTGCCAGCAGCCAATATAGCACAGATACGCAGTATTTT.

This chain's CDR3 is CASKMTGGFNEKLFF. For the CDR3, the DNA is TGTGCCAGCAAGATGACAGGCGGGTTTAATGAAAAACTGTTTTTT. V is TRBV7-2 and J is TRBJ1-4, with a possible D match to TRBD1 (6 bases). The germline V and J ends were trimmed by 7 bases and 4 bases, with 16 bases remaining between them. Per the germline V gene, CDR1 is SGHTA and CDR2 is FQGNSA. This CDR3 has 15 amino acids.

The chain has TRBV7-2 and TRBJ1-2, with 10 bases fitting TRBD1. This CDR3 comprises 15 residues. After removal of 5 bases from V and 3 bases from J, the junction contained 6 bases not matched to a gene. CDR1 is SGHTA, CDR2 FQGNSA, per germline. The CDR3 here is CASSLGQGLYYGYTF. The CDR3 nucleotides read TGTGCCAGCAGCCTGGGACAGGGGCTGTACTATGGCTACACCTTC.

This chain joins TRBV7-2 and TRBJ1-2; D perhaps matches TRBD1 (5 bases). CDR1 is SGHTA and CDR2 is FQGNSA in the germline V gene. Between the trimmed V and J ends, which lost 3 bases and 4 bases, there was a span of 15 bases. CDR3 length equals 15 residues. The CDR3 protein is CASSFPGGGSYGYTF. The CDR3 nucleotides are TGTGCCAGCAGCTTCCCGGGGGGAGGGAGCTATGGCTACACCTTC. Together with reference TRBV7-2 and TRBJ1-2, the CDR3 gives the full variable domain: GAGVSQSPSNKVTEKGKDVELRCDPISGHTALYWYRQSLGQGLEFLIYFQGNSAPDKSGLPSDRFSAERTGGSVSTLTIQRTQQEDSAVYLCASSFPGGGSYGYTFGSGTRLTVV.

J is TRBJ1-1 and V is TRBV21-1; TRBD1, the D gene given by the table, was not confirmed from the DNA. TRBV21-1 is an annotated pseudogene. The CDR3 totals 15 residues. The CDR3 bases are TGTGCCAGCAGCAACAGGGGAGAAAAGAACACTGAAGCTTTCTTT. This sequence encodes CASSNRGEKNTEAFF.

The chain is built from TRBV6-5 and TRBJ2-7, with D possibly matching TRBD1 (6 bases). The V end was cut by 5 bases, the J end by 7 bases, with 15 bases between. The CDR3 runs 13 residues. CDR1 and CDR2 from the germline V gene are MNHEY and SVGAGI. The CDR3 region is CASSKQGVREQYF. CDR3 sequence (DNA): TGTGCCAGCAGTAAACAGGGAGTCCGGGAGCAGTACTTC.

V gene TRBV5-8 combines with J gene TRBJ1-4; 9 nucleotides agree with TRBD1. Trimming at V came to 5 bases and at J to 8 bases, leaving 10 bases not matched to a gene. This CDR3 is 15 amino acids long. Germline V gene lookup returns CDR1 SGHTS and CDR2 YDEGEE. DNA of the CDR3: TGTGCCAGCAGTGGCGGGGACAGGGCGGGAGAAAAACTGTTTTTT. This sequence encodes CASSGGDRAGEKLFF.

The chain carries TRBV5-1 and TRBJ2-1, with 13 bases lining up with TRBD2. CDR1 SGHRS and CDR2 YFSETQ come from the germline V gene. V was clipped by 5 bases and J by 4 bases; unmatched bases: 0. CDR3 length: 14 residues. CDR3 loop: CASRLAGGYNEQFF. The CDR3 coding sequence is TGCGCCAGCAGACTAGCGGGGGGGTACAATGAGCAGTTCTTC.

The genes are TRBV10-1 and TRBJ2-7, with D possibly TRBD1 on 5 matching bases. Germline CDR1 reads WNHNN; CDR2 reads SYGVQD (reference sequence). V dropped 8 bases and J dropped 0 bases, with 8 bases sitting between them. The CDR3 has 12 amino acids. In DNA form, the CDR3 reads TGCGCCAGCCCCAGGGCCTCCTACGAGCAGTACGTC. It translates to CASPRASYEQYV.

This clone was found once. J is TRBJ2-4 and V is TRBV3-1 (or the pseudogene TRBV3-2), with TRBD1 matching over 9 bases. CDR1 LGHDT and CDR2 YNNKEL come from the germline V gene (reference sequence). The V gene end was trimmed by 4 bases and the J gene end by 7 bases; junction bases not matched to a gene: 5. There are 14 residues in the CDR3. CDR3 loop: CASSLTGGGNIQYF. In nucleotides, the CDR3 is TGTGCCAGCAGCCTAACAGGGGGCGGGAACATTCAGTACTTC.

This clone was picked up a small number of times. The chain links TRBV2 to TRBJ1-4; the D is unclear. V dropped 3 bases and J dropped 8 bases, with 10 bases sitting between them. Germline values: CDR1 SNHLY, CDR2 FYNNEI. The CDR3 has 13 residues. The CDR3 loop is CASSERKMEKLFF. The DNA for the CDR3 is TGTGCCAGCAGTGAGCGAAAAATGGAAAAACTGTTTTTT.